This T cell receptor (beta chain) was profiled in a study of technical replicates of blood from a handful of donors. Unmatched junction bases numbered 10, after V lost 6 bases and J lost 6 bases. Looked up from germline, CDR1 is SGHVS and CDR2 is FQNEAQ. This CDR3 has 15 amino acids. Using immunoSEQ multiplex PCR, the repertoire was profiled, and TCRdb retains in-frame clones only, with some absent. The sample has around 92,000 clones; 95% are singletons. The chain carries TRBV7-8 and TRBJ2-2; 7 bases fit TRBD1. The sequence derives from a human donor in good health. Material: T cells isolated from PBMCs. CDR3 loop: CASSYKIRGPGELFF. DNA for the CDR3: TGTGCCAGCAGTTATAAAATTAGGGGGCCCGGGGAGCTGTTTTTT.